The 16 T cell receptor beta chains reported below all come from one sample, sequenced in a study of blood T cell repertoires in COVID-19. Some clones are missing from TCRdb's copy, which holds only in-frame ones; the method was immunoSEQ multiplex PCR. The data show about 110,000 clones, 65% to 90% seen once. Input material: peripheral blood. Source of these receptors: a woman older than 75 with active or convalescent COVID-19.

This chain uses TRBV11-2 with TRBJ2-1; D remains unclear. CDR1 and CDR2 from the germline V gene are SGHAT and FQNNGV. The CDR3 runs 15 residues. The germline V and J ends were trimmed by 1 base and 7 bases, with 14 bases remaining between them. In nucleotides, the CDR3 is TGTGCCAGCAGCTTAGCCCGCGGCTTACTTAATGAGCAGTTCTTC. It is translated as CASSLARGLLNEQFF.

V and J are TRBV29-1 and TRBJ2-1; 10 positions match TRBD2. With 1 base clipped from V and 8 bases from J, the junction kept 11 bases outside the gene matches. Germline-derived CDR1 and CDR2 are SQVTM and ANQGSEA. The CDR3 contains 16 residues. The CDR3 DNA reads TGCAGCGTTGAAGTGATGGCTAGCGGGAGTATGGATGAGCAGTTCTTC. Translation: CSVEVMASGSMDEQFF.

The chain has TRBV7-9 and TRBJ1-5; maybe TRBD1 (6 bases). Germline assignment: CDR1 SEHNR and CDR2 FQNEAQ (reference sequence). The germline V and J ends were trimmed by 1 base and 4 bases, with 11 bases remaining between them. The CDR3 runs to 15 residues. The CDR3 here is CASSLEGGGNQPQHF. DNA of the CDR3: TGTGCCAGCAGCTTAGAAGGGGGAGGGAATCAGCCCCAGCATTTT.

The chain combines TRBV19 with TRBJ2-7; 12 nucleotides line up with TRBD2. The CDR3 has 15 residues. Germline CDR1 reads LNHDA; CDR2 reads SQIVND (reference sequence). V was clipped by 7 bases and J by 5 bases; unmatched bases: 9. The CDR3 sequence is CASTLTSGSPHEQYF. The CDR3 coding sequence is TGTGCCAGTACCCTGACTAGCGGGAGCCCCCACGAGCAGTACTTC.

The chain links TRBV6-6 to TRBJ2-5, with TRBD1 matching 10 bases. CDR3 length: 16 amino acids. Germline assignment: CDR1 MNHNY and CDR2 SVGAGI (reference sequence). V gave up 4 bases and J gave up 0 bases; unmatched junction bases: 5. The DNA for the CDR3 is TGTGCCAGCAGTTCCCGGACAGGGGGGTACCAAGAGACCCAGTACTTC. The encoded protein is CASSSRTGGYQETQYF.

This chain uses TRBV27 with TRBJ2-6, with a possible D match to TRBD1 (6 bases). Germline V CDR1 and CDR2: MNHEY, SMNVEV (reference sequence). The CDR3 runs to 16 residues. Trimming stripped 4 bases from V and 2 bases from J, with 12 bases between. In DNA, the CDR3 is TGTGCCAGCAGTTATCGAGGGGGTACTGGGGCCAACGTCCTGACTTTC. Translation: CASSYRGGTGANVLTF. The full variable domain, rest sourced from reference TRBV27 and TRBJ2-6, is EAQVTQNPRYLITVTGKKLTVTCSQNMNHEYMSWYRQDPGLGLRQIYYSMNVEVTDKGDVPEGYKVSRKEKRNFPLILESPSPNQTSLYFCASSYRGGTGANVLTFGAGSRLTVL.

V and J are TRBV5-8 and TRBJ2-7, with D perhaps matching TRBD1 (5 bases). From germline, CDR1 is SGHTS and CDR2 YDEGEE. V shed 4 bases and J shed 2 bases, with 10 bases lying between them. The CDR3 spans 13 residues. CDR3 in amino acids: CASSTRQTYEQYF. CDR3 bases: TGTGCCAGCAGCACCCGACAGACCTACGAGCAGTACTTC.

The genes are TRBV10-3 and TRBJ2-3; 7 bases are a match to TRBD2. The CDR3 has 13 residues. Germline V gives CDR1 ENHRY, CDR2 SYGVKD. Germline trimming cut 11 bases from V and 0 bases from J; bases unmatched to any gene: 5. The CDR3, as DNA: TGTGCCTTCGGGGGGATGAGCACAGATACGCAGTATTTT. This gives the protein CAFGGMSTDTQYF.

The genes are TRBV7-3 and TRBJ2-7; TRBD1 matches 8 bases. This CDR3 spans 15 amino acids. Germline assignment: CDR1 SGHTA and CDR2 FQGTGA. Trimming at V came to 5 bases and at J to 1 base, leaving 7 bases not matched to a gene. The chain's CDR3 is CASSPRQGFSYEQYF. DNA for the CDR3: TGTGCCAGCAGCCCAAGACAGGGGTTTTCCTACGAGCAGTACTTC.

The chain couples TRBV2 to TRBJ2-7, with 8 bases fitting TRBD1. The CDR3 spans 13 residues. The germline V gene has CDR1 SNHLY and CDR2 FYNNEI. V was clipped by 6 bases and J by 2 bases; unmatched bases: 3. The CDR3 DNA reads as TGTGCCAGCAGGGACAGGGCGACCTACGAGCAGTACTTC. This encodes CASRDRATYEQYF.

The CDR3 sequence: CATEGAGGRLAKNIQYF. The CDR3 DNA reads TGTGCCACCGAGGGGGCAGGGGGGCGTTTAGCCAAAAACATTCAGTACTTC. The chain joins TRBV2 to TRBJ2-4; D possibly corresponds to TRBD1 (7 bases). CDR3 size: 17 residues. Germline lookup yields CDR1 SNHLY and CDR2 FYNNEI. Trimming left V 10 bases short and J 0 bases short, with 22 bases between.

This clone has only one observation. The gene calls are TRBV20-1 and TRBJ1-1, with TRBD1 matching 9 bases. The V segment lost 3 bases and the J segment 11 bases; nucleotides outside the gene matches: 4. The CDR3 has 11 residues. The germline gives CDR1 DFQATT, CDR2 SNEGSKA (reference sequence). CDR3 region: CSARHRGLAFF. CDR3 bases: TGCAGTGCTAGGCACAGGGGGCTGGCTTTCTTT.

The genes are TRBV18 and TRBJ1-2; TRBD1 agrees at 8 bases. The CDR3 runs to 13 residues. V lost 3 bases, J lost 3 bases, and 0 bases stayed unmatched. Germline V lookup: CDR1 KGHSH, CDR2 LQKENI. The chain's CDR3 is CASSPDRDYGYTF. The DNA of the CDR3 is TGTGCCAGCTCACCGGACAGGGACTATGGCTACACCTTC. The variable domain in full, completed from reference TRBV18 and TRBJ1-2, reads NAGVMQNPRHLVRRRGQEARLRCSPMKGHSHVYWYRQLPEEGLKFMVYLQKENIIDESGMPKERFSAEFPKEGPSILRIQQVVRGDSAAYFCASSPDRDYGYTFGSGTRLTVV.

This chain links TRBV19 with TRBJ2-5; the match to TRBD1 covers 7 bases. There are 16 residues in the CDR3. Germline V gene sequence: CDR1 LNHDA, CDR2 SQIVND (reference sequence). The ends lost 4 bases at V and 4 bases at J; junction bases unmatched: 12. The CDR3 coding sequence is TGTGCCAGTAGTACGTTCGGGACAGCAGTAGGAGAGACCCAGTACTTC. It translates to CASSTFGTAVGETQYF.

The chain combines TRBV9 with TRBJ1-2, with 7 positions matching TRBD1. The J segment lost 7 bases and the V segment lost 0 bases, leaving 9 bases of the junction unmatched. This CDR3 has 15 residues. CDR1 and CDR2 from the germline V gene are SGDLS and YYNGEE. The CDR3 region is CASSVGGQEERGYTF. In DNA form, the CDR3 reads TGTGCCAGCAGCGTAGGAGGACAGGAGGAACGTGGCTACACCTTC.

The V gene is TRBV5-1, the J gene TRBJ2-5, with D possibly matching TRBD1 (5 bases). The germline V gene has CDR1 SGHRS and CDR2 YFSETQ. V dropped 0 bases and J dropped 5 bases, with 11 bases sitting between them. CDR3 length: 14 amino acids. The CDR3 nucleotides are TGCGCCAGCAGCTTGGGACAGTCTCTGGAGACCCAGTACTTC. This codes for CASSLGQSLETQYF.